This TCR beta chain was retrieved from a study of T cell changes during pregnancy in multiple sclerosis (dated by TCRdb to between 2017 and 2020). Study-level background: In women with multiple sclerosis, the researchers looked at how the T cell repertoire shifted as pregnancy progressed.

Remarks on this clone: The antigen it recognizes is unknown. One base away there is no much larger clone; base qualities are not given.

Its CDR3 holds 15 amino acids, cysteine through phenylalanine. Only CDR3 DNA remains: 45 bases, in frame from the first base. Relative to germline, V is missing 5 bases and J is missing 1 base, with 8 bases of the junction outside any gene match. Reading the germline V gene (reference sequence) gives CDR1 SGHAT and CDR2 FQDESV. To prepare the library, the immunoSEQ multiplex PCR assay was applied. TCRdb stores this immuneACCESS table with in-frame sequences only. Part of the clones is absent; in the studies checked, under half of the shortfall reflects unresolved V genes, and no reason is known for the rest. The sample data list approximately 100,000 clones, and approximately 94% of these were observed just once. The ten largest clones represent about 0.9% of the sample.

The chain is assembled from TRBV11-1 and TRBJ2-7; TRBD1 matches 7 bases in the middle. The material was peripheral blood, obtained before pregnancy. This receptor was identified in a female donor with multiple sclerosis, enrolled in a pregnancy study. The CDR3 in this case is CASSLPRTGSYEQYF. The nucleotide sequence is given as TGTGCCAGCAGCCTTCCCCGGACAGGATCCTACGAGCAGTACTTC.